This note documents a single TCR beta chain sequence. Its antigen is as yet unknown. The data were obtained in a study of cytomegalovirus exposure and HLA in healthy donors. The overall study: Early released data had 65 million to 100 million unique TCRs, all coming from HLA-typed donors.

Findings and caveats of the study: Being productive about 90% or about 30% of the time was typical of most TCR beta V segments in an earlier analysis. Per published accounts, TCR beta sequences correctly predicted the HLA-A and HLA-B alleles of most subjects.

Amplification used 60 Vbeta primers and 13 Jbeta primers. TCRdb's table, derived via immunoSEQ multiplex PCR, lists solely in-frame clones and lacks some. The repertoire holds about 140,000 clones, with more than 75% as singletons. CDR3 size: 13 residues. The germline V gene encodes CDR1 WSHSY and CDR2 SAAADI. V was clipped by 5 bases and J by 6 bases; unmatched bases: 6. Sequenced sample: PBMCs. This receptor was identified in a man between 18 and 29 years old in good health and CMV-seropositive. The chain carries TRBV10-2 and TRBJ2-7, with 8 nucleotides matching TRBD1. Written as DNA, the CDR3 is TGCGCCAGCAGTAGAGGACAGGGTGGCGAGCAGTACTTC. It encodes CASSRGQGGEQYF.